The clone carrying this T cell receptor (beta chain) was seen more than once but under ten times. Its antigen remains unknown. Sequenced material consisted of expressed TCRB transcripts (all of the isolated RNA was reverse transcribed). Profiled with immunoSEQ multiplex PCR; TCRdb holds only in-frame clones, not every one. The sample yields about 370,000 clones, approximately 16% seen once. This specimen belongs to a study of beta chain features in type 1 diabetes. As for the study in general: Age, gender, cell numbers and subset yield matched between patients and controls. General observations from the study: The study found fewer insertions and more deletions at VDJ junctions in type 1 diabetes patients.

V gave up 3 bases and J gave up 6 bases, with 9 bases separating them. This CDR3 has 12 residues. From germline, CDR1 is MDHEN and CDR2 SYDVKM. The TCR sequence derives from a woman under 30 in good health. Material: naive CD4+ T cells from blood. This chain connects TRBV28 to TRBJ2-7; TRBD1 is a possible D gene (5 bases). CDR3 sequence (DNA): TGTGCCAGCAGTTTTGACAGATCCGAGCAGTACTTC. Its protein is CASSFDRSEQYF.